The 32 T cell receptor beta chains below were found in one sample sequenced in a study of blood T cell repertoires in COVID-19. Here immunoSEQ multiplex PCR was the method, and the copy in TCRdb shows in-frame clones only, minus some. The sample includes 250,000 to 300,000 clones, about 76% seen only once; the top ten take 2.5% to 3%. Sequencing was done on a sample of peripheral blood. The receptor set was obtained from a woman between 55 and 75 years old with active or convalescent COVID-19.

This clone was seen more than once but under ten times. In DNA, the CDR3 is TGCGCCAGCAGCCAGACTCTTCAACTAGCGGGGGGGCAGTTCTTC. Residues: CASSQTLQLAGGQFF. The chain joins TRBV4-3 to TRBJ2-1; 12 bases match TRBD2. The CDR3 totals 15 residues. The V gene end was trimmed by 3 bases and the J gene end by 12 bases; junction bases not matched to a gene: 9. CDR1 is LGHNA, CDR2 YSLEER, per germline.

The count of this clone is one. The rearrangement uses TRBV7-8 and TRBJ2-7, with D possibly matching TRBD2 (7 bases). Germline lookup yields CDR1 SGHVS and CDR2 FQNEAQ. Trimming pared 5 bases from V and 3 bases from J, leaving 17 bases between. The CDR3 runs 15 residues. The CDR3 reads CASSRRPGEGYEQYF. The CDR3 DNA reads TGTGCCAGCAGCCGCAGACCAGGGGAGGGCTACGAGCAGTACTTC. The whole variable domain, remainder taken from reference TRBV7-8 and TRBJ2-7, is GAGVSQSPRYKVAKRGQDVALRCDPISGHVSLFWYQQALGQGPEFLTYFQNEAQLDKSGLPSDRFFAERPEGSVSTLKIQRTQQEDSAVYLCASSRRPGEGYEQYFGPGTRLTVT.

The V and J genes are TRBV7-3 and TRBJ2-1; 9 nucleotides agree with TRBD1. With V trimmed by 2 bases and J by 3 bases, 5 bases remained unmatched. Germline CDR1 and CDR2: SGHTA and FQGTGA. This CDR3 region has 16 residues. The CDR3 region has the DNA TGTGCCAGCAGCTTAGTTGGGGGACAGGGCTACAATGAGCAGTTCTTC. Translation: CASSLVGGQGYNEQFF.

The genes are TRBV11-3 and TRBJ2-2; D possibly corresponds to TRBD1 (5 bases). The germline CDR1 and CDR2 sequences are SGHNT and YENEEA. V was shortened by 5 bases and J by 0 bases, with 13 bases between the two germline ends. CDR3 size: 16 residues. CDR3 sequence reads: CASSQSPRANTGELFF. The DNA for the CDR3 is TGTGCCAGCAGCCAATCTCCCAGGGCGAACACCGGGGAGCTGTTTTTT. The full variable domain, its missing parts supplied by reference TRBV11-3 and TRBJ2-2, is EAGVVQSPRYKIIEKKQPVAFWCNPISGHNTLYWYLQNLGQGPELLIRYENEEAVDDSQLPKDRFSAERLKGVDSTLKIQPAELGDSAVYLCASSQSPRANTGELFFGEGSRLTVL.

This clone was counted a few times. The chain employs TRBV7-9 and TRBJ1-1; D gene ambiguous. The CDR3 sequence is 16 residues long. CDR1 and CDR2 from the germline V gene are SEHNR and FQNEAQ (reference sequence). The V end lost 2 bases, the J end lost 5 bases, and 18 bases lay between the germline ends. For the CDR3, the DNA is TGTGCCAGCAGCTTAAGTAGAGACTGGTTAGGAACTGAAGCTTTCTTT. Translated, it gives CASSLSRDWLGTEAFF.

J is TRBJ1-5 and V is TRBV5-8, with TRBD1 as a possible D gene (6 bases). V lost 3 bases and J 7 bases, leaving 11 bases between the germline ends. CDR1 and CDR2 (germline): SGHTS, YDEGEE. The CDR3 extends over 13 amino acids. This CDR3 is CASSWGGGQPQHF. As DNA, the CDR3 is TGTGCCAGCAGCTGGGGGGGCGGACAGCCCCAGCATTTT.

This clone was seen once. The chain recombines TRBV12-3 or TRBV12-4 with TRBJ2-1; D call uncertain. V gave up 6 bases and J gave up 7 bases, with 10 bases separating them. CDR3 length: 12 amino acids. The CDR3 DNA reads TGTGCCAGCAGCTTCTGGGCTAATGAGCAGTTCTTC. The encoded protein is CASSFWANEQFF.

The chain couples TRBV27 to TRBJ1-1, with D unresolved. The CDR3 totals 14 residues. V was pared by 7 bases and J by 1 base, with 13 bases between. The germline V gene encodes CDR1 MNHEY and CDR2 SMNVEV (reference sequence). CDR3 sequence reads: CASIGGGRNTEAFF. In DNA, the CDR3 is TGTGCCAGCATCGGCGGTGGGAGGAACACTGAAGCTTTCTTT.

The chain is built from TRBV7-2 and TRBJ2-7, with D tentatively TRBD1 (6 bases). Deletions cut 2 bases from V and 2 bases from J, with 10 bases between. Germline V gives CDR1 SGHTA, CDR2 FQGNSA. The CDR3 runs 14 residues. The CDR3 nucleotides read TGTGCCAGCAGCTTACAGGGGCCCCCCTACGAGCAGTACTTC. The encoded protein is CASSLQGPPYEQYF.

The CDR3 reads CASSLQGSQNYGYTF. CDR3 sequence (DNA): TGCGCCAGCAGCTTGCAAGGGAGCCAGAACTATGGCTACACCTTC. The chain carries TRBV5-1 and TRBJ1-2; no definite D call. The CDR3 spans 15 residues. The V end lost 1 base, the J end lost 2 bases, and 12 bases lay between the germline ends. Germline CDR1 and CDR2: SGHRS and YFSETQ. The full variable domain, rest sourced from reference TRBV5-1 and TRBJ1-2, is KAGVTQTPRYLIKTRGQQVTLSCSPISGHRSVSWYQQTPGQGLQFLFEYFSETQRNKGNFPGRFSGRQFSNSRSEMNVSTLELGDSALYLCASSLQGSQNYGYTFGSGTRLTVV.

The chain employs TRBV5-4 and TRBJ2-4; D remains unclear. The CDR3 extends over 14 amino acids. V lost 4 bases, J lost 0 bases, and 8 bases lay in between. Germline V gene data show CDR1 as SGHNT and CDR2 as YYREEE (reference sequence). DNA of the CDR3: TGTGCCAGCAGCCCCGACATAGCCAAAAACATTCAGTACTTC. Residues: CASSPDIAKNIQYF.

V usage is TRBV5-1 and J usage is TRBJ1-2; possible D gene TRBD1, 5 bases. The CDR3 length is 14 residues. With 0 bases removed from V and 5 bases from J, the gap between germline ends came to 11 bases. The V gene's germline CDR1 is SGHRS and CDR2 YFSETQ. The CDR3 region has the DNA TGCGCCAGCAGCTTGGAAGACAGACCGTATGGCTACACCTTC. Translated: CASSLEDRPYGYTF.

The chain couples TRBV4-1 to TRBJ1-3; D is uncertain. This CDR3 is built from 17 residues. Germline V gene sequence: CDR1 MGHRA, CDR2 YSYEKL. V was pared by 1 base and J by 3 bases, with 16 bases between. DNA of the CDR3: TGCGCCAGCAGCCAAGTTCTTTCGACAAGATTTGGAAACACCATATATTTT. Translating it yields CASSQVLSTRFGNTIYF.

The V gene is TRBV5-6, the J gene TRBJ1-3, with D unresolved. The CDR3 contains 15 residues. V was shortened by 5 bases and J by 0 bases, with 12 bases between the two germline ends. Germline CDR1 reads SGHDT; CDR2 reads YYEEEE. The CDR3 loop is CASSPVGSSGNTIYF. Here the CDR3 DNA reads TGTGCCAGCAGTCCAGTCGGGAGCTCTGGAAACACCATATATTTT.

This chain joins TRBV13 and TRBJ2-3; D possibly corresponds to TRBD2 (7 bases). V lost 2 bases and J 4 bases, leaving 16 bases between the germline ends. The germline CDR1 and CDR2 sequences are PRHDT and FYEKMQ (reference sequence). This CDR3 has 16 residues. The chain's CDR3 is CASSLREGGAPDTQYF. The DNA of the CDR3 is TGTGCCAGCAGCTTACGGGAAGGGGGGGCCCCAGATACGCAGTATTTT.

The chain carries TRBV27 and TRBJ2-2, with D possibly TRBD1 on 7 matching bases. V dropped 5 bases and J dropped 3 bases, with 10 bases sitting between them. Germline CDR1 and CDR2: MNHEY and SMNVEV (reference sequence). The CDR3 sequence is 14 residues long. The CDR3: CASSGRGDTGELFF. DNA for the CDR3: TGTGCCAGCAGTGGCAGGGGGGACACCGGGGAGCTGTTTTTT.

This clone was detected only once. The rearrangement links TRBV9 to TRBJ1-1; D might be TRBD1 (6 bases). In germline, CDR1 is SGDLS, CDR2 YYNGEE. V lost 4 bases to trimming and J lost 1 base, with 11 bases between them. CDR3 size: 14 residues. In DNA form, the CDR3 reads TGTGCCAGCAGCTTATCGACAGGGAACACTGAAGCTTTCTTT. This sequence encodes CASSLSTGNTEAFF.

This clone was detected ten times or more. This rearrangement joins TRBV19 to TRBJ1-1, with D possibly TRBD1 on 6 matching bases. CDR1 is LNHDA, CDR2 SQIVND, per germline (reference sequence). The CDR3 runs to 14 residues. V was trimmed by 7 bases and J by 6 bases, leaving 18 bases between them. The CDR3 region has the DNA TGTGCCAGTACCTCATTTGGCAGGGGCGCTGAAGCTTTCTTT. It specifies CASTSFGRGAEAFF.

The chain's CDR3 is CASSDTGGTGELFF. The CDR3 DNA sequence: TGCGCCAGCAGCGACACAGGGGGAACCGGGGAGCTGTTTTTT. The V gene is TRBV10-1, the J gene TRBJ2-2; 8 positions match TRBD1. Germline V lookup: CDR1 WNHNN, CDR2 SYGVQD (reference sequence). V lost 6 bases and J lost 5; bases outside the gene matches: 5. This CDR3 comprises 14 residues.

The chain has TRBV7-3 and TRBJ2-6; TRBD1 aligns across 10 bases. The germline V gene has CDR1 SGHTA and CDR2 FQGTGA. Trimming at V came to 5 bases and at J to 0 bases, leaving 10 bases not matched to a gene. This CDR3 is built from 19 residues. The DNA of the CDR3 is TGTGCCAGCAGCCTGCATTTTGGGACAGGGGTCTCTGGGGCCAACGTCCTGACTTTC. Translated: CASSLHFGTGVSGANVLTF.

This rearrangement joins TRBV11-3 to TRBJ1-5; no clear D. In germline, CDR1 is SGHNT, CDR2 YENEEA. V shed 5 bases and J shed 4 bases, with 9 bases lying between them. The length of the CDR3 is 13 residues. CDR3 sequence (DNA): TGTGCCAGCAGCCCAGGTCCAAATCAGCCCCAGCATTTT. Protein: CASSPGPNQPQHF.

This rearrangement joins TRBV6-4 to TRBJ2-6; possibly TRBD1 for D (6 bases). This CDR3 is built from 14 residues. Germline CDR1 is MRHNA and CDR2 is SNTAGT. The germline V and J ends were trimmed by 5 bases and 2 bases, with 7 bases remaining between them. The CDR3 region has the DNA TGTGCCAGCAGTAGGGACACTGGGGCCAACGTCCTGACTTTC. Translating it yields CASSRDTGANVLTF.

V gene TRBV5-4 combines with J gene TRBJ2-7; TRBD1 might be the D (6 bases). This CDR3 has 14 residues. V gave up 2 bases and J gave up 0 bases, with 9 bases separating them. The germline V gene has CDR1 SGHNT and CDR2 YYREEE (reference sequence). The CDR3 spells CASSFRDTSYEQYF. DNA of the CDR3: TGTGCCAGCAGCTTTCGGGACACCTCCTACGAGCAGTACTTC. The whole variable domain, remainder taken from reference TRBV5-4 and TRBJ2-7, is ETGVTQSPTHLIKTRGQQVTLRCSSQSGHNTVSWYQQALGQGPQFIFQYYREEENGRGNFPPRFSGLQFPNYSSELNVNALELDDSALYLCASSFRDTSYEQYFGPGTRLTVT.

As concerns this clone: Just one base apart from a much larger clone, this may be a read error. The CDR3 nucleotides read TGTGCCAGCCACAGGGGCACTGAAGCTTTCTTT. It is translated as CASHRGTEAFF. The chain has TRBV6-6 and TRBJ1-1, with TRBD1 matching over 7 bases. The CDR3 totals 11 residues. Germline CDR1 and CDR2: MNHNY and SVGAGI (reference sequence). Losses at the gene ends were 8 bases for V and 4 bases for J; bases not matched to a gene: 1.

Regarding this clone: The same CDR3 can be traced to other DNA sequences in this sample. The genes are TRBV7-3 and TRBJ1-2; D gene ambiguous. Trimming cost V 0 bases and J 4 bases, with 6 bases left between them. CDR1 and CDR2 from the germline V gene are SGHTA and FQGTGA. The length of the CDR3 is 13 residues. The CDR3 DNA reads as TGTGCCAGCAGCTTAACCGGCGGCTATGGCTACACCTTC. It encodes CASSLTGGYGYTF.

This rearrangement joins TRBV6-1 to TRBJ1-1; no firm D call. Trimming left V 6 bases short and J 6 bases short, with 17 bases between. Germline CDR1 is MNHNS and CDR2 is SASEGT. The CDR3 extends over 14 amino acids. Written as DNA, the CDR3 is TGTGCCAGCAGCCGTCCTTCCGGGGTCTCTGAAGCTTTCTTT. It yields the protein CASSRPSGVSEAFF.

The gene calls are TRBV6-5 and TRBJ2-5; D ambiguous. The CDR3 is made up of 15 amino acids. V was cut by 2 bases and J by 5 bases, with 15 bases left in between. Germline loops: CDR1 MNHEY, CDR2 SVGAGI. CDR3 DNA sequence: TGTGCCAGCAGTTACCTAGACCTAACTGAGGAGACCCAGTACTTC. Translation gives CASSYLDLTEETQYF.

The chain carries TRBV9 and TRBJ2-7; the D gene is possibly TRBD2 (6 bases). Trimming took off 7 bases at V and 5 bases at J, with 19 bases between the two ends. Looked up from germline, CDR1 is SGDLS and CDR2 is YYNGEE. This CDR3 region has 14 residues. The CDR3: CASGDWEVSHEQYF. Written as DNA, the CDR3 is TGTGCCAGCGGAGACTGGGAGGTCTCTCACGAGCAGTACTTC.

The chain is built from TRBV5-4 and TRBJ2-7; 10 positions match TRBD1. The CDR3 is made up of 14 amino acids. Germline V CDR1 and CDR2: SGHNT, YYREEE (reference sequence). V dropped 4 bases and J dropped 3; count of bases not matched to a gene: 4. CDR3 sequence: CASSLWTGGYEQYF. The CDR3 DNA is TGTGCCAGCAGCCTGTGGACAGGGGGCTACGAGCAGTACTTC.

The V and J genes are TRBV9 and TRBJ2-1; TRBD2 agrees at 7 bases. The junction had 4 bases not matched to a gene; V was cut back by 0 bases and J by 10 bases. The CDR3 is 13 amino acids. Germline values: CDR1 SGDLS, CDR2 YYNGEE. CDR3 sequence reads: CASSVEGGVEQFF. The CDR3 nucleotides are TGTGCCAGCAGCGTAGAGGGAGGGGTCGAGCAGTTCTTC.

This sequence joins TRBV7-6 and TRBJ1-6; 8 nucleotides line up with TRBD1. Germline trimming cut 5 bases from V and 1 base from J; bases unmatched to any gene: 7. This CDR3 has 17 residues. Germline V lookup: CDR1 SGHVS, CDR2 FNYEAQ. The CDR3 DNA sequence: TGTGCCAGCAGCGCCTCAGGGGGCGCATCCTATAATTCACCCCTCCACTTT. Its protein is CASSASGGASYNSPLHF.

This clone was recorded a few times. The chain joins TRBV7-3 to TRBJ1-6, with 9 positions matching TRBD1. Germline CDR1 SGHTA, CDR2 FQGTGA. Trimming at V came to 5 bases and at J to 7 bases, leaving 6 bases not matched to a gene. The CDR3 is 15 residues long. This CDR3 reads CASSASGTGNSPLHF. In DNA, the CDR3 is TGTGCCAGCAGCGCCTCCGGGACAGGGAATTCACCCCTCCACTTT.